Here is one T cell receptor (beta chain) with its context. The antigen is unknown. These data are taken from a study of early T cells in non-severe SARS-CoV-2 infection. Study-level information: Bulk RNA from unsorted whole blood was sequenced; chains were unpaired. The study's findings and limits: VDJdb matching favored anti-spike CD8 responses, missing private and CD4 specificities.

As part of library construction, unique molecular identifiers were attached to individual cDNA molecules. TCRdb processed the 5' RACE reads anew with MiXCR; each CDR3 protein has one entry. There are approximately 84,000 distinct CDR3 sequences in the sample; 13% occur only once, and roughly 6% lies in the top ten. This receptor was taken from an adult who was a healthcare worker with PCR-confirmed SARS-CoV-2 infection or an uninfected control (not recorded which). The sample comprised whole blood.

CDR3 in DNA: TGCGCCAGCAGATCGGACAATTCACCCCTCCACTTT. It encodes CASRSDNSPLHF. The V and J genes are TRBV5-1 and TRBJ1-6; no definite D call. This CDR3 spans 12 amino acids. Germline loops: CDR1 SGHRS, CDR2 YFSETQ. The V end was cut by 5 bases, the J end by 7 bases, with 7 bases between.